This T cell receptor (beta chain) was recovered during a study of neoadjuvant anti-PD-1 for oral cavity cancer. Study context: Nivolumab at 3 mg/kg was mostly given biweekly, three to four doses, pre-surgery.

Germline CDR1 LNHDA, CDR2 SQIVND (reference sequence). The CDR3 runs to 15 residues. V lost 10 bases, J lost 0 bases, and 16 bases lay in between. Repertoires were generated with immunoSEQ multiplex PCR, while TCRdb's copy carries only in-frame clones and drops some. The sample carries some 33,000 clones, roughly 79% recorded once. A word on this clone: No antigen is known for it.

The sample's time point: after neoadjuvant nivolumab, at surgical resection. Study results and caveats: Non-responders to neoadjuvant nivolumab had significantly more clonal PBMC T cells than responders.

This TCR was recovered from a person between 40 and 80 years old with oral cavity squamous cell carcinoma. The input for sequencing was PBMCs, taken after nivolumab (anti-PD-1) treatment. This chain connects TRBV19 to TRBJ1-3; D not resolved. The CDR3 here is CATTPGPYSGNTIYF. CDR3 DNA: TGTGCCACCACACCAGGCCCTTACTCTGGAAACACCATATATTTT.